These 18 T cell receptor beta chains were sequenced from one sample in a study of early T cells in non-severe SARS-CoV-2 infection listed by TCRdb under 2021. Preparation of the library involved 5' RACE. Data came from a NextSeq 500. The public reads were reprocessed in TCRdb via fastp at Q25 and MiXCR, keeping in-frame beta chains. All rows with the same CDR3 protein become a single entry with the most common DNA and genes. The sample table records around 84,000 distinct CDR3 sequences; about 12% of these occur just once. The top ten clonotypes cover less than 3% of the sample. Sequencing input: whole blood. These receptors came from an adult who was a healthcare worker with PCR-confirmed SARS-CoV-2 infection or an uninfected control (not recorded which).

This chain links TRBV12-3 or TRBV12-4 with TRBJ1-6; D is unclear. The CDR3 consists of 15 residues. The V end was cut by 6 bases, the J end by 6 bases, with 15 bases between. The CDR3, as DNA: TGTGCCAGCAGCCGACGGGGTGAGGGTAATTCACCCCTCCACTTT. Translation: CASSRRGEGNSPLHF.

A few counts support this clonotype. The DNA of the CDR3 is TGTGCCATCAGCCCCCCCGGGAGTAGCCACGAGCAGTACTTC. Its protein is CAISPPGSSHEQYF. The V and J genes are TRBV10-3 and TRBJ2-7; D is perhaps TRBD2 (6 bases). V lost 6 bases and J lost 5, with 17 bases in between. CDR3 size: 14 residues. Germline CDR1 is ENHRY and CDR2 is SYGVKD.

The table lists this clonotype with a few counts. The chain has TRBV28 and TRBJ2-1, with a weak D call TRBD2 (5 bases). There are 15 residues in the CDR3. The germline V gene encodes CDR1 MDHEN and CDR2 SYDVKM. V was trimmed by 3 bases and J by 7 bases, leaving 16 bases between them. This chain's CDR3 is CASSFGVGALNEQFF. The CDR3 region has the DNA TGTGCCAGCAGTTTCGGGGTGGGTGCCCTTAATGAGCAGTTCTTC.

The chain uses TRBV19 and TRBJ2-2; no clear D. The CDR3 spans 11 residues. Trimming took off 3 bases at V and 7 bases at J, with 3 bases between the two ends. Germline V lookup: CDR1 LNHDA, CDR2 SQIVND (reference sequence). The CDR3 DNA reads as TGTGCCAGTAGTATTATCGGGGAGCTGTTTTTT. It is translated as CASSIIGELFF.

This clonotype was recorded at least ten times. The chain joins TRBV6-6 to TRBJ2-7, with D perhaps TRBD1 (6 bases). V lost 2 bases to trimming and J lost 0 bases, with 20 bases between them. The germline CDR1 and CDR2 sequences are MNHNY and SVGAGI (reference sequence). This CDR3 spans 18 amino acids. CDR3 nucleotides: TGTGCCAGCAGTTACGGACAGCCAACATTGGCCAGCTCCTACGAGCAGTACTTC. Translation gives CASSYGQPTLASSYEQYF.

The chain links TRBV7-6 to TRBJ2-1, with a tentative D call TRBD2 (5 bases). Trimming left V 4 bases short and J 4 bases short, with 8 bases between. Germline CDR1 is SGHVS and CDR2 is FNYEAQ. The CDR3 contains 13 residues. The CDR3 is CASSSGLYNEQFF. CDR3 in DNA: TGTGCCAGCAGCTCAGGACTGTACAATGAGCAGTTCTTC.

This clonotype was observed at least ten times. The genes are TRBV29-1 and TRBJ1-1; D is undetermined. CDR1 SQVTM and CDR2 ANQGSEA come from the germline V gene. V was trimmed by 7 bases and J by 8 bases, leaving 17 bases between them. The length of the CDR3 is 12 residues. The CDR3 nucleotides read TGCAGCGCGGCGAACAGAGACAAGGAAGCTTTCTTT. Amino acid sequence: CSAANRDKEAFF.

With regard to this clonotype: A read error may be the cause here, since a much bigger clone is one base away. The rearrangement joins TRBV18 to TRBJ1-5; weak D call: TRBD1 (5 bases). The CDR3 totals 14 residues. Germline assignment: CDR1 KGHSH and CDR2 LQKENI. CDR3 sequence: CASSPGGGNQPQLF. The DNA of the CDR3 is TGTGCCAGCTCACCAGGGGGAGGCAATCAGCCCCAGCTTTTT.

Points on this clonotype: A clone one base away is much larger, so this may be a read error. The CDR3 is CASSLVSAGTLGEQFF. DNA of the CDR3: TGTGCCAGCAGCTTAGTTAGCGCTGGCACCCTGGGTGAGCAGTTCTTC. The chain links TRBV7-2 to TRBJ2-1; possible D gene TRBD2, 5 bases. Germline CDR1 and CDR2: SGHTA and FQGNSA. The V gene lost 1 base and the J gene lost 9 bases, with 19 bases spanning the gap. This CDR3 is built from 16 residues.

In this sample, this clonotype turned up many times. The rearrangement links TRBV3-1 to TRBJ1-1; the D is unclear. CDR1 is LGHDT, CDR2 YNNKEL, per germline (reference sequence). The CDR3 consists of 16 residues. V lost 3 bases, J lost 1 base, and 15 bases lay in between. The CDR3 protein is CASSHYNSGWNTEAFF. CDR3 nucleotide sequence: TGTGCCAGCAGCCATTACAACTCCGGTTGGAACACTGAAGCTTTCTTT.

On this clonotype: The final CDR3 position lacks the conserved phenylalanine or tryptophan, pointing to a likely read error. The CDR3 coding sequence is TGCAGTGCTAGACCCGGGGCGACAGGGCTTAGGAATTCACCCCTCCACCTT. Protein sequence: CSARPGATGLRNSPLHL. J is TRBJ1-6 and V is TRBV20-1; 7 bases agree with TRBD1. The CDR3 runs 17 residues. J lost 7 bases, V lost 2 bases, and 14 bases had no gene match. Germline V gene lookup returns CDR1 DFQATT and CDR2 SNEGSKA (reference sequence).

This CDR3 reads CAISPAGSSYNEQFF. The CDR3 coding sequence is TGTGCCATCAGTCCAGCGGGAAGCTCCTACAATGAGCAGTTCTTC. This chain connects TRBV10-3 to TRBJ2-1; 7 positions match TRBD2. Germline V CDR1 and CDR2: ENHRY, SYGVKD. The V gene end was trimmed by 5 bases and the J gene end by 0 bases; junction bases not matched to a gene: 4. This CDR3 spans 15 amino acids.

The chain recombines TRBV18 with TRBJ2-7; D may be TRBD1 (6 bases). With 4 bases removed from V and 5 bases from J, the gap between germline ends came to 15 bases. Germline CDR1 and CDR2: KGHSH and LQKENI. This CDR3 is built from 14 residues. In nucleotides, the CDR3 is TGTGCCAGCTCACTAGGGACAACCTTCAACGAGCAGTACTTC. Encoded protein: CASSLGTTFNEQYF. Filled out from reference TRBV18 and TRBJ2-7, the complete variable domain reads NAGVMQNPRHLVRRRGQEARLRCSPMKGHSHVYWYRQLPEEGLKFMVYLQKENIIDESGMPKERFSAEFPKEGPSILRIQQVVRGDSAAYFCASSLGTTFNEQYFGPGTRLTVT.

This clonotype was found many times. V gene TRBV13 combines with J gene TRBJ1-1, with 7 bases fitting TRBD1. CDR3 length: 15 amino acids. The germline V gene has CDR1 PRHDT and CDR2 FYEKMQ (reference sequence). The trim removed 4 bases at V and 3 bases at J, leaving 8 bases unmatched. The CDR3 loop is CASSSYRGADTEAFF. The CDR3 bases are TGTGCCAGCAGCTCCTACAGGGGAGCGGACACTGAAGCTTTCTTT.

The chain is built from TRBV7-6 and TRBJ2-2; a weak D match, TRBD2 (6 bases). This CDR3 region has 16 residues. V was trimmed by 5 bases and J by 0 bases, leaving 13 bases between them. Germline CDR1 is SGHVS and CDR2 is FNYEAQ. The CDR3, as DNA: TGTGCCAGCAGCCAGCCGGGACTTTCGAACACCGGGGAGCTGTTTTTT. Translation: CASSQPGLSNTGELFF.

This clonotype was counted only a few times. CDR3 sequence: CASSSTGALVGSEAFF. CDR3 DNA sequence: TGCGCCAGCAGCTCGACAGGGGCCCTAGTAGGGAGTGAAGCTTTCTTT. The rearrangement uses TRBV5-1 and TRBJ1-1; 8 bases agree with TRBD1. CDR3 length: 16 amino acids. J lost 7 bases, V lost 3 bases, and 14 bases had no gene match. CDR1 is SGHRS, CDR2 YFSETQ, per germline.

This clonotype was observed a handful of times. The rearrangement links TRBV29-1 to TRBJ2-7; tentatively, D is TRBD1 (6 bases). Germline CDR1 reads SQVTM; CDR2 reads ANQGSEA. CDR3 size: 13 residues. Trimming took off 3 bases at V and 6 bases at J, with 15 bases between the two ends. CDR3 coding DNA: TGCAGCGTTGAGGGTCAGGGGATAGGCGAGCAGTACTTC. It yields the protein CSVEGQGIGEQYF.

This clonotype has at least ten counts. The rearrangement joins TRBV14 to TRBJ1-2; possible D gene TRBD1, 6 bases. The CDR3 has 15 residues. Looked up from germline, CDR1 is SGHDN and CDR2 is FVKESK. Deletions cut 0 bases from V and 3 bases from J, with 11 bases between. CDR3 loop: CASSQDPGAYYGYTF. CDR3 in DNA: TGTGCCAGCAGCCAAGATCCGGGGGCCTACTATGGCTACACCTTC.